Below are 28 T cell receptor beta chains sequenced from a single sample in a study of T cell repertoires in cytomegalovirus infection. From the reads, TCRdb called clonotypes with MiXCR, one entry per CDR3 protein. The repertoire consists of approximately 500,000 distinct CDR3 sequences, with 15% to 20% occurring once and the leading ten covering under 30%. The sequencing sample was made of CD8+ T cells from PBMCs. The receptors stem from a human donor in good health (CMV status not recorded). Some clones in this sample may be carry-over from other donors' samples.

The genes are TRBV5-8 and TRBJ1-1; D possibly corresponds to TRBD1 (6 bases). Between the trimmed V and J ends, which lost 0 bases and 6 bases, there was a span of 12 bases. The CDR3 is made up of 14 amino acids. CDR1 and CDR2 (germline): SGHTS, YDEGEE. CDR3 nucleotides: TGTGCCAGCAGCTTGGGACAGGCGGTCCCTGAAGCTTTCTTT. This translates into CASSLGQAVPEAFF.

This clonotype was seen ten or more times. Here the CDR3 DNA reads TGTGCCAGCAGTGGCTCTGAGTCCTATGGCTACACCTTC. This translates into CASSGSESYGYTF. This chain connects TRBV2 to TRBJ1-2; D is unclear. V lost 4 bases, J lost 4 bases, and 10 bases lay in between. This CDR3 spans 13 amino acids. Per the germline V gene, CDR1 is SNHLY and CDR2 is FYNNEI.

Regarding this clonotype: The CDR3 does not close with the conserved phenylalanine or tryptophan, likely indicating a read error. The chain couples TRBV7-9 to TRBJ2-1; 15 nucleotides line up with TRBD2. The CDR3 loop spans 18 amino acids. CDR1 and CDR2 from the germline V gene are SEHNR and FQNEAQ (reference sequence). In DNA form, the CDR3 reads TGCGCCAGCAGCTCCGGGACTAGCGGGGGGTACTCCTACAATGAGCAGTTCTTA. Its protein product is CASSSGTSGGYSYNEQFL.

A few counts support this clonotype. The gene calls are TRBV9 and TRBJ2-1; either TRBD1 or TRBD2 may supply D (5 bases each). CDR3 length: 15 amino acids. V lost 3 bases and J lost 10, with 20 bases in between. Germline assignment: CDR1 SGDLS and CDR2 YYNGEE. Here the CDR3 reads CASSGDWTGRGEQFF. CDR3 DNA sequence: TGTGCCAGCAGCGGCGACTGGACGGGACGAGGGGAGCAGTTCTTC.

The chain recombines TRBV27 with TRBJ2-1; 10 bases match TRBD1. Germline lookup yields CDR1 MNHEY and CDR2 SMNVEV (reference sequence). Trimming cost V 6 bases and J 7 bases; bases outside gene matches: 15. The CDR3 length is 17 residues. DNA for the CDR3: TGTGCCAGCAGCTATGTGTCCATGGACAGGGGGGTTAATGAGCAGTTCTTC. Translation gives CASSYVSMDRGVNEQFF.

The chain combines TRBV10-2 with TRBJ2-1; TRBD2 aligns across 8 bases. The length of the CDR3 is 14 residues. Germline V gives CDR1 WSHSY, CDR2 SAAADI. J gave up 10 bases and V 2 bases, and 7 bases lay outside the gene matches. The CDR3 bases are TGCGCCAGCAGTGAGATCGGACTAGCTCAGGAGCAGTTCTTC. It translates to CASSEIGLAQEQFF.

The sample holds many counts of this clonotype. As DNA, the CDR3 is TGTGCCACCATGGGGGGGGGAACAGATACGCAGTATTTT. Its protein is CATMGGGTDTQYF. The genes are TRBV10-3 and TRBJ2-3; 7 bases agree with TRBD2. The germline V gene has CDR1 ENHRY and CDR2 SYGVKD. The V segment lost 10 bases and the J segment 3 bases; nucleotides outside the gene matches: 7. This CDR3 has 13 residues.

The J gene is TRBJ2-1, the V gene TRBV29-1; a possible D gene is TRBD2 (6 bases). V shed 5 bases and J shed 3 bases, with 14 bases lying between them. This CDR3 comprises 14 residues. CDR1 and CDR2 from the germline V gene are SQVTM and ANQGSEA. The CDR3 reads CSVLGGGNYNEQFF. The DNA of the CDR3 is TGCAGCGTTCTTGGGGGAGGCAACTACAATGAGCAGTTCTTC.

This clonotype has at least ten counts. The chain couples TRBV7-9 to TRBJ2-1; 11 bases agree with TRBD1. Germline V lookup: CDR1 SEHNR, CDR2 FQNEAQ (reference sequence). The CDR3 is 16 residues long. V trimming: 5 bases; J trimming: 4 bases; junction bases outside the gene matches: 7. The CDR3 DNA reads as TGTGCCAGCAGCGGTACGGGGACAGGGGGATACAATGAGCAGTTCTTC. Translating it yields CASSGTGTGGYNEQFF.

The rearrangement uses TRBV4-1 and TRBJ2-2; 10 bases agree with TRBD2. The junction had 12 bases not matched to a gene; V was cut back by 2 bases and J by 6 bases. Germline V gene data show CDR1 as MGHRA and CDR2 as YSYEKL. CDR3 size: 18 residues. The DNA for the CDR3 is TGCGCCAGCAGCCAACCTTCCAGAGGGAGCGGGAGGGCCGGGGAGCTGTTTTTT. Its translation: CASSQPSRGSGRAGELFF.

The chain links TRBV6-5 to TRBJ1-2; D remains unclear. Germline V gene lookup returns CDR1 MNHEY and CDR2 SVGAGI. Trimming stripped 5 bases from V and 8 bases from J, with 21 bases between. CDR3 length equals 15 residues. CDR3 bases: TGTGCCAGCAGTCCACAATCCCGGGAACCCGGGGGCTACACCTTC. It specifies CASSPQSREPGGYTF.

This clonotype was picked up one time. This sequence may be a read error, since a much larger clone differs from it by one base. V gene TRBV7-3 combines with J gene TRBJ2-7; D is uncertain. The CDR3 contains 13 residues. The V end lost 3 bases, the J end lost 1 base, and 7 bases lay between the germline ends. Germline loops: CDR1 SGHTA, CDR2 FQGTGA. Here the CDR3 DNA reads TGTGCCAGCAGCTTCCCGGTTTCCTACGAGCAGTACTTC. It encodes CASSFPVSYEQYF.

V gene TRBV27 combines with J gene TRBJ2-7, with TRBD2 matching over 7 bases. The trim removed 6 bases at V and 2 bases at J, leaving 10 bases unmatched. In germline, CDR1 is MNHEY, CDR2 SMNVEV (reference sequence). This CDR3 has 15 residues. CDR3 nucleotides: TGTGCCAGCAGCCCCGGCGGCGGGGGTCCCTACGAGCAGTACTTC. This encodes CASSPGGGGPYEQYF.

This clonotype came up many times. The chain couples TRBV7-3 to TRBJ2-4; 8 bases line up with TRBD2. Germline CDR1 reads SGHTA; CDR2 reads FQGTGA. The ends lost 1 base at V and 7 bases at J; junction bases unmatched: 6. The length of the CDR3 is 15 residues. The CDR3 DNA follows: TGTGCCAGCAGCTTAATGCCGGGAGGGCCTAACATTCAGTACTTC. Its protein is CASSLMPGGPNIQYF.

This clonotype came up a few times. The CDR3 region has the DNA TGTGCCAGCAGCTTCACAGATAACTATGGCTACACCTTC. Amino acids: CASSFTDNYGYTF. V usage is TRBV6-2 or TRBV6-3 and J usage is TRBJ1-2; D gene unclear. Per the germline V gene, CDR1 is MNHEY and CDR2 is SVGEGT. The V end was cut by 6 bases, the J end by 1 base, with 9 bases between. The CDR3 length is 13 residues.

This clonotype has ten or more counts. V usage is TRBV7-8 and J usage is TRBJ1-2, with D hard to call. The CDR3 extends over 11 amino acids. Trimming cost V 1 base and J 6 bases, with 3 bases left between them. CDR1 is SGHVS and CDR2 is FQNEAQ in the germline V gene. The CDR3 nucleotides read TGTGCCAGCAGCTTAGGCGATGGCTACACCTTC. Encoded protein: CASSLGDGYTF.

This clonotype was observed a few times. One junction end does not reproduce the germline sequence, and a read error may be involved. The genes are TRBV7-6 and TRBJ2-1; TRBD1 aligns across 7 bases. The CDR3 spans 15 residues. Germline lookup yields CDR1 SGHVS and CDR2 FNYEAQ. The CDR3 DNA reads TGTGCTAGCAGCGCCGGGGACAGCTCCTACAATGAGCAGTTCTTC. Translation: CASSAGDSSYNEQFF.

The rearrangement links TRBV4-1 to TRBJ2-2; D possibly corresponds to TRBD2 (5 bases). The CDR3 loop spans 16 amino acids. The V end was cut by 4 bases, the J end by 1 base, with 13 bases between. Germline loops: CDR1 MGHRA, CDR2 YSYEKL. The CDR3 region has the DNA TGCGCCAGCAGCCTACCCGTTGAGGGGAACACCGGGGAGCTGTTTTTT. Protein sequence: CASSLPVEGNTGELFF.

The sample holds many counts of this clonotype. The rearrangement uses TRBV7-2 and TRBJ1-4, with D maybe TRBD1 (6 bases). The V and J ends lost 5 bases and 2 bases respectively, with 12 bases between them. The length of the CDR3 is 15 residues. Germline V gene data show CDR1 as SGHTA and CDR2 as FQGNSA. In DNA form, the CDR3 reads TGTGCCAGCAGCGGAGGCGGGGGCACTAATGAAAAACTGTTTTTT. Translated, it gives CASSGGGGTNEKLFF.

This clonotype was counted at least ten times. The rearrangement links TRBV27 to TRBJ2-1; TRBD2 might be the D (5 bases). The CDR3 extends over 12 amino acids. Germline CDR1 and CDR2: MNHEY and SMNVEV (reference sequence). Trimming removed 2 bases from V and 13 bases from J, with 12 bases in between. CDR3 amino acids: CASSLEGSSQFF. CDR3 nucleotide sequence: TGTGCCAGCAGTTTAGAGGGTAGTTCTCAGTTCTTC.

The rearrangement uses TRBV5-1 and TRBJ2-6; D is perhaps TRBD1 (5 bases). V was pared by 0 bases and J by 2 bases, with 15 bases between. This CDR3 contains 18 residues. Looked up from germline, CDR1 is SGHRS and CDR2 is YFSETQ. CDR3 in DNA: TGCGCCAGCAGCTTGGGCCTCGACAGTCCCACTGGGGCCAACGTCCTGACTTTC. Translated, it gives CASSLGLDSPTGANVLTF.

This clonotype came up a few times. V is TRBV5-6 and J is TRBJ2-7; D may be TRBD2 (5 bases). CDR1 and CDR2 (germline): SGHDT, YYEEEE. With 4 bases removed from V and 2 bases from J, the gap between germline ends came to 10 bases. The CDR3 contains 13 residues. The CDR3, as DNA: TGTGCCAGCAGCGGACTGGAAGCCTACGAGCAGTACTTC. It encodes CASSGLEAYEQYF.

The DNA for the CDR3 is TGTGCCAGCAGCTCCGGGACAGGGACCGAGCAGTACTTC. This codes for CASSSGTGTEQYF. This rearrangement joins TRBV7-6 to TRBJ2-7; 9 nucleotides agree with TRBD1. This CDR3 has 13 amino acids. Germline CDR1 SGHVS, CDR2 FNYEAQ. Germline trimming cut 4 bases from V and 6 bases from J; bases unmatched to any gene: 4.

This clonotype was observed at least ten times. The chain links TRBV7-9 to TRBJ1-1; TRBD1 aligns across 9 bases. Germline V gene data show CDR1 as SEHNR and CDR2 as FQNEAQ (reference sequence). The length of the CDR3 is 15 residues. With V trimmed by 4 bases and J by 5 bases, 8 bases remained unmatched. CDR3 sequence: CASSWTGTGHTEAFF. CDR3 DNA: TGTGCCAGCAGCTGGACCGGGACAGGGCATACTGAAGCTTTCTTT.

V and J are TRBV24-1 and TRBJ2-3; no definite D call. The CDR3 covers 14 residues. Germline lookup yields CDR1 KGHDR and CDR2 SFDVKD. V gave up 4 bases and J gave up 3 bases, with 10 bases separating them. CDR3 sequence: CATSESGSTDTQYF. The CDR3 DNA follows: TGTGCCACCAGTGAGTCCGGGTCAACAGATACGCAGTATTTT.

In this sample, this clonotype turned up a few times. This chain connects TRBV11-1 to TRBJ2-7; tentatively, D is TRBD1 (6 bases). CDR1 SGHAT and CDR2 FQDESV come from the germline V gene (reference sequence). V lost 1 base and J 5 bases, leaving 12 bases between the germline ends. CDR3 length: 14 residues. The CDR3 loop is CASSLGQGSHEQYF. In DNA form, the CDR3 reads TGTGCCAGCAGCTTAGGGCAGGGGTCCCACGAGCAGTACTTC.

In its sample, this clonotype was seen many times. This rearrangement joins TRBV11-2 to TRBJ2-2; 9 nucleotides agree with TRBD2. There are 18 residues in the CDR3. From germline, CDR1 is SGHAT and CDR2 FQNNGV. V lost 1 base to trimming and J lost 3 bases; unmatched junction nucleotides: 9. The chain's CDR3 is CASSLVSRGRADTGELFF. In DNA, the CDR3 is TGTGCCAGCAGCTTAGTTAGTCGCGGGAGGGCCGACACCGGGGAGCTGTTTTTT. Based on the CDR3 plus reference TRBV11-2 and TRBJ2-2, the full variable domain is EAGVAQSPRYKIIEKRQSVAFWCNPISGHATLYWYQQILGQGPKLLIQFQNNGVVDDSQLPKDRFSAERLKGVDSTLKIQPAKLEDSAVYLCASSLVSRGRADTGELFFGEGSRLTVL.

This clonotype was seen once. This chain uses TRBV10-3 with TRBJ2-1, with D perhaps TRBD2 (6 bases). Trimming removed 3 bases from V and 7 bases from J, with 16 bases in between. This CDR3 has 15 amino acids. Germline V gene data show CDR1 as ENHRY and CDR2 as SYGVKD. Here the CDR3 reads CAISDRVSGENEQFF. CDR3 DNA sequence: TGTGCCATCAGTGATCGGGTTAGCGGCGAAAATGAGCAGTTCTTC.